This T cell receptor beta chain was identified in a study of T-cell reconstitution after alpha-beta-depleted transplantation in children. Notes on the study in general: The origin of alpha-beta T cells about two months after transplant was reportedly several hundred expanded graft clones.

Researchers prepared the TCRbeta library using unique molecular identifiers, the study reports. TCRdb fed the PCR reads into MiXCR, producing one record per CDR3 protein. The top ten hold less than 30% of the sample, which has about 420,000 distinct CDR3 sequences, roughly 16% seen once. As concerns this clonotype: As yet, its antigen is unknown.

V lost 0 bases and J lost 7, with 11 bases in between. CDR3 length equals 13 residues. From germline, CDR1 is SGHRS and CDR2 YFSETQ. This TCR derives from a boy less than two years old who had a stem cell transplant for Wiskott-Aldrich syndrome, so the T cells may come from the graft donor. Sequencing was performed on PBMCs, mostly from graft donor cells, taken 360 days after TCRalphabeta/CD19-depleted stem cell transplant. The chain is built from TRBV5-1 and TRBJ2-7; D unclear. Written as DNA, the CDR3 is TGCGCCAGCAGCTTGGCAGGCTTGGGAGAGCAGTACTTC. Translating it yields CASSLAGLGEQYF. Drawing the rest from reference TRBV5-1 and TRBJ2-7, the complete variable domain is KAGVTQTPRYLIKTRGQQVTLSCSPISGHRSVSWYQQTPGQGLQFLFEYFSETQRNKGNFPGRFSGRQFSNSRSEMNVSTLELGDSALYLCASSLAGLGEQYFGPGTRLTVT.